The 27 T cell receptor beta chains reported below all come from one sample, sequenced in a study of T cell responses to AZD1222 COVID-19 vaccine. The assay was immunoSEQ multiplex PCR, and TCRdb's table has in-frame clones only and misses some. The sample includes 150,000 to 190,000 clones, approximately 91% of them seen just once. This specimen was peripheral blood, taken after recovery from COVID-19. All receptors derive from an adult who had recovered from COVID-19.

The gene calls are TRBV19 and TRBJ1-5; D unclear. Deletions cut 4 bases from V and 7 bases from J, with 14 bases between. The CDR3 loop spans 14 amino acids. Germline V CDR1 and CDR2: LNHDA, SQIVND (reference sequence). This chain's CDR3 is CASSTDNFRQPQHF. In nucleotides, the CDR3 is TGTGCCAGTAGTACCGATAACTTCAGGCAGCCCCAGCATTTT.

The rearrangement uses TRBV4-3 and TRBJ1-2; perhaps TRBD1 as D (5 bases). Trimming took off 0 bases at V and 2 bases at J, with 16 bases between the two ends. This CDR3 has 17 amino acids. Looked up from germline, CDR1 is LGHNA and CDR2 is YSLEER. The CDR3 loop is CASSQDSLGTSNYGYTF. The CDR3, as DNA: TGCGCCAGCAGCCAAGACAGCTTGGGGACGAGCAACTATGGCTACACCTTC.

V gene TRBV4-3 combines with J gene TRBJ1-4; D gene uncertain. CDR3 size: 13 residues. Germline V gene data show CDR1 as LGHNA and CDR2 as YSLEER. Trimming pared 1 base from V and 8 bases from J, leaving 8 bases between. The CDR3 loop is CASSQAATEKLFF. Written as DNA, the CDR3 is TGCGCCAGCAGCCAAGCAGCGACAGAAAAACTGTTTTTT.

This clone occurred once. V usage is TRBV7-9 and J usage is TRBJ1-2, with D possibly being TRBD1 (5 bases). Germline V CDR1 and CDR2: SEHNR, FQNEAQ (reference sequence). V was shortened by 5 bases and J by 5 bases, with 15 bases between the two germline ends. This CDR3 is built from 14 residues. The CDR3 sequence: CASSTDGGDYGYTF. The CDR3 DNA is TGTGCCAGCAGCACGGACGGGGGGGATTATGGCTACACCTTC.

This rearrangement joins TRBV18 to TRBJ1-1; the D gene is possibly TRBD1 (5 bases). The V and J ends lost 2 bases and 7 bases respectively, with 20 bases between them. Germline CDR1 KGHSH, CDR2 LQKENI. This CDR3 is 16 amino acids long. The CDR3 DNA is TGTGCCAGCTCACCAGGAGCGGGACGCGACCAAGGTGAAGCTTTCTTT. It yields the protein CASSPGAGRDQGEAFF.

This rearrangement joins TRBV3-1 (or the pseudogene TRBV3-2) to TRBJ2-7; TRBD1 might be the D (6 bases). V was clipped by 2 bases and J by 2 bases, with 7 bases between them. From germline, CDR1 is LGHDT and CDR2 YNNKEL (reference sequence). The CDR3 is 13 amino acids. CDR3 residues: CASSQRQAYEQYF. Here the CDR3 DNA reads TGTGCCAGCAGCCAAAGACAGGCCTACGAGCAGTACTTC.

The chain joins TRBV7-3 to TRBJ1-2; D gene ambiguous. This CDR3 spans 14 amino acids. V lost 4 bases and J lost 7, with 16 bases in between. The germline V gene encodes CDR1 SGHTA and CDR2 FQGTGA. The CDR3 loop reads CASSSSANEGGYTF. The CDR3 nucleotides read TGTGCCAGCAGCTCCTCGGCAAACGAGGGTGGCTACACCTTC.

The chain joins TRBV7-9 to TRBJ1-1; D remains unclear. This CDR3 comprises 11 residues. Germline V CDR1 and CDR2: SEHNR, FQNEAQ (reference sequence). V lost 4 bases and J lost 11, with 11 bases in between. Here the CDR3 DNA reads TGTGCCAGCAGCTCGTATTTGGAGGCTTTCTTT. It is translated as CASSSYLEAFF.

This rearrangement joins TRBV28 to TRBJ2-7, with TRBD2 as a possible D gene (5 bases). This CDR3 spans 14 amino acids. Deletions cut 5 bases from V and 0 bases from J, with 11 bases between. CDR1 MDHEN and CDR2 SYDVKM come from the germline V gene. The CDR3 here is CASSRGLSSYEQYF. The CDR3 DNA follows: TGTGCCAGCAGTCGCGGACTTTCCTCCTACGAGCAGTACTTC.

This clone has a single count. The same CDR3 also results from other DNA sequences found in this sample. The chain links TRBV2 to TRBJ1-1, with D possibly TRBD1 on 5 matching bases. CDR3 length: 13 amino acids. Trimming stripped 6 bases from V and 1 base from J, with 9 bases between. CDR1 SNHLY and CDR2 FYNNEI come from the germline V gene. The CDR3 is CASSWDGNTEAFF. The CDR3 region has the DNA TGTGCCAGCAGCTGGGACGGGAACACTGAAGCTTTCTTT.

The chain combines TRBV28 with TRBJ1-5; tentatively, D is TRBD1 (6 bases). The V gene's germline CDR1 is MDHEN and CDR2 SYDVKM. V dropped 5 bases and J dropped 7 bases, with 15 bases sitting between them. The CDR3 length is 14 residues. The CDR3 protein is CASSIPGQRQPQHF. CDR3 DNA sequence: TGTGCCAGCAGTATCCCGGGACAAAGGCAGCCCCAGCATTTT.

The chain has TRBV27 and TRBJ2-4; possible D gene TRBD1, 5 bases. V gave up 7 bases and J gave up 2 bases, with 24 bases separating them. The V gene's germline CDR1 is MNHEY and CDR2 SMNVEV (reference sequence). The CDR3 length is 18 residues. In DNA, the CDR3 is TGTGCCAGCACCCCCCTTACAGGCCCCGCCGAACCCAAAAACATTCAGTACTTC. Residues: CASTPLTGPAEPKNIQYF.

The gene calls are TRBV19 and TRBJ2-7; D may be TRBD1 or TRBD2 (5 bases each). The CDR3 extends over 14 amino acids. V gave up 5 bases and J gave up 1 base, with 12 bases separating them. The V gene's germline CDR1 is LNHDA and CDR2 SQIVND (reference sequence). The CDR3 DNA sequence: TGTGCCAGTAGTCCCCGGGACGGATCCTACGAGCAGTACTTC. This codes for CASSPRDGSYEQYF.

The CDR3 DNA is TGTGCCAGCAGCATAGGCGACAGCTCCTACGAGCAGTACTTC. Translation gives CASSIGDSSYEQYF. The chain links TRBV9 to TRBJ2-7; D might be TRBD1 (5 bases). The germline gives CDR1 SGDLS, CDR2 YYNGEE. V lost 4 bases, J lost 0 bases, and 11 bases lay in between. The CDR3 spans 14 residues.

The rearrangement uses TRBV6-5 and TRBJ2-1; 12 bases match TRBD1. The CDR3 has 16 amino acids. Per the germline V gene, CDR1 is MNHEY and CDR2 is SVGAGI. V was clipped by 3 bases and J by 7 bases; unmatched bases: 7. The CDR3 DNA sequence: TGTGCCAGCAGTTATTTCCCGGGACAGGGGGCGAATGAGCAGTTCTTC. Residues: CASSYFPGQGANEQFF.

This chain's CDR3 is CASSQEIDRDNSPLHF. CDR3 bases: TGCGCCAGCAGCCAAGAAATTGACAGGGATAATTCACCCCTCCACTTT. This chain connects TRBV4-3 to TRBJ1-6; 7 bases align to TRBD1. Germline values: CDR1 LGHNA, CDR2 YSLEER. After removal of 0 bases from V and 5 bases from J, the junction contained 4 bases not matched to a gene. The CDR3 covers 16 residues.

The gene calls are TRBV19 and TRBJ1-5; 12 bases agree with TRBD1. The V gene end was trimmed by 11 bases and the J gene end by 5 bases; junction bases not matched to a gene: 4. Germline CDR1 and CDR2: LNHDA and SQIVND (reference sequence). This CDR3 is built from 13 residues. CDR3 sequence reads: CASGTGGDQPQHF. The CDR3 DNA reads TGTGCCTCGGGGACAGGGGGCGATCAGCCCCAGCATTTT.

CDR3 in amino acids: CASSVGRTGGWGTQYF. The CDR3 DNA follows: TGTGCCAGCAGCGTAGGGCGAACTGGGGGCTGGGGGACCCAGTACTTC. The chain is built from TRBV9 and TRBJ2-5; TRBD1 might be the D (6 bases). Trimming stripped 0 bases from V and 7 bases from J, with 19 bases between. The V gene's germline CDR1 is SGDLS and CDR2 YYNGEE. CDR3 length: 16 amino acids.

The chain combines TRBV11-2 with TRBJ1-1, with a weak D call TRBD1 (6 bases). Germline loops: CDR1 SGHAT, CDR2 FQNNGV. Trimming removed 5 bases from V and 1 base from J, with 14 bases in between. The CDR3 has 15 amino acids. The CDR3 loop reads CASSRRQAPNTEAFF. The CDR3, as DNA: TGTGCCAGCAGCCGTCGACAGGCCCCGAACACTGAAGCTTTCTTT.

V and J are TRBV10-3 and TRBJ1-1, with 7 nucleotides matching TRBD1. The CDR3 consists of 14 residues. With V trimmed by 4 bases and J by 5 bases, 7 bases remained unmatched. Looked up from germline, CDR1 is ENHRY and CDR2 is SYGVKD. The CDR3 loop is CAISADREGTEAFF. The CDR3 nucleotides are TGTGCCATCAGTGCTGACAGGGAAGGTACTGAAGCTTTCTTT.

The CDR3 sequence: CASSHRSSGNNEQFF. The CDR3 bases are TGTGCCAGCTCGCACCGTTCCAGCGGAAACAATGAGCAGTTCTTC. The genes are TRBV18 and TRBJ2-1; D is perhaps TRBD2 (5 bases). This CDR3 has 15 amino acids. Germline V CDR1 and CDR2: KGHSH, LQKENI. V was clipped by 6 bases and J by 5 bases, with 17 bases between them.

The V gene is TRBV4-3, the J gene TRBJ1-5, with D possibly matching TRBD1 (5 bases). V was clipped by 0 bases and J by 2 bases, with 8 bases between them. This CDR3 contains 15 residues. Germline CDR1 reads LGHNA; CDR2 reads YSLEER. This chain's CDR3 is CASSQDGGGNQPQHF. The CDR3 DNA reads as TGCGCCAGCAGCCAAGATGGGGGTGGCAATCAGCCCCAGCATTTT.

Comments on this clone: The sample contains more than one DNA sequence encoding this CDR3. The V gene is TRBV9, the J gene TRBJ1-4, with D uncertain. Germline CDR1 is SGDLS and CDR2 is YYNGEE. This CDR3 spans 14 amino acids. V lost 0 bases, J lost 2 bases, and 5 bases lay in between. The CDR3 reads CASSVGGTNEKLFF. In DNA form, the CDR3 reads TGTGCCAGCAGCGTAGGTGGGACTAATGAAAAACTGTTTTTT. Complete variable domain (other parts from reference TRBV9 and TRBJ1-4): DSGVTQTPKHLITATGQRVTLRCSPRSGDLSVYWYQQSLDQGLQFLIQYYNGEERAKGNILERFSAQQFPDLHSELNLSSLELGDSALYFCASSVGGTNEKLFFGSGTQLSVL.

The chain employs TRBV10-2 and TRBJ2-1; 9 nucleotides match TRBD2. CDR3 length: 16 residues. The ends lost 6 bases at V and 6 bases at J; junction bases unmatched: 12. The germline CDR1 and CDR2 sequences are WSHSY and SAAADI. The CDR3 DNA reads TGCGCCAGCAGAACCCCCATAGCGGGAGAGGGCAATGAGCAGTTCTTC. It translates to CASRTPIAGEGNEQFF.

The V call is TRBV18, the J call TRBJ1-6; 10 bases are a match to TRBD1. Losses at the gene ends were 4 bases for V and 8 bases for J; bases not matched to a gene: 5. Germline lookup yields CDR1 KGHSH and CDR2 LQKENI. CDR3 length: 15 residues. In nucleotides, the CDR3 is TGTGCCAGCTCACGATCGACAGGGGGCGATTCACCCCTCCACTTT. Amino acid sequence: CASSRSTGGDSPLHF. The variable domain in full, with the rest retrieved from reference TRBV18 and TRBJ1-6, is NAGVMQNPRHLVRRRGQEARLRCSPMKGHSHVYWYRQLPEEGLKFMVYLQKENIIDESGMPKERFSAEFPKEGPSILRIQQVVRGDSAAYFCASSRSTGGDSPLHFGNGTRLTVT.

This rearrangement joins TRBV10-3 to TRBJ1-2; D remains ambiguous. The ends were cut back, 4 bases at V and 8 bases at J, with 11 bases in the middle. There are 12 residues in the CDR3. CDR1 is ENHRY and CDR2 is SYGVKD in the germline V gene. The CDR3 nucleotides are TGTGCCATCAGTGTGGACTCAGAGGGCTACACCTTC. Translating it yields CAISVDSEGYTF.

The V call is TRBV6-1, the J call TRBJ2-7; TRBD1 aligns across 11 bases. V dropped 9 bases and J dropped 4; count of bases not matched to a gene: 8. The CDR3 totals 14 residues. Germline values: CDR1 MNHNS, CDR2 SASEGT. CDR3 amino acids: CARSPGTGGYEQYF. Written as DNA, the CDR3 is TGTGCCAGAAGTCCGGGGACAGGGGGATACGAGCAGTACTTC.